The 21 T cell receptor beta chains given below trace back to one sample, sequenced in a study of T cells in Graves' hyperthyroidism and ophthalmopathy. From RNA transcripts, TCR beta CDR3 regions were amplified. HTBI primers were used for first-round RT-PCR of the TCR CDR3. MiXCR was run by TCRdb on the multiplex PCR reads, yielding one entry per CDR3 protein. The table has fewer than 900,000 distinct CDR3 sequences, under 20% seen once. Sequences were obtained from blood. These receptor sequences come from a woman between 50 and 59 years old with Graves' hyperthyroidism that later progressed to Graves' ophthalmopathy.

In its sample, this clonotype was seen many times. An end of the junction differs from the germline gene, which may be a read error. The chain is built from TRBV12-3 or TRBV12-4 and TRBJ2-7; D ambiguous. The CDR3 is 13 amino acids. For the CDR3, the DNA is TGTGCCAGCAGCACCCGCAGCTCCTACGAGCAATACTTC. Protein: CASSTRSSYEQYF.

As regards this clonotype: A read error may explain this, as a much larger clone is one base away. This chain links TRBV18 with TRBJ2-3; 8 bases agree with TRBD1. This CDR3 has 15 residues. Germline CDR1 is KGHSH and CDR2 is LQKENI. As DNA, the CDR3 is TGTGCCAGCCCACCCCCGCAGGGGGCAAGGGATACGCAGTATTTT. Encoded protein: CASPPPQGARDTQYF. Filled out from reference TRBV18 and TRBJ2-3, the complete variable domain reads NAGVMQNPRHLVRRRGQEARLRCSPMKGHSHVYWYRQLPEEGLKFMVYLQKENIIDESGMPKERFSAEFPKEGPSILRIQQVVRGDSAAYFCASPPPQGARDTQYFGPGTRLTVL.

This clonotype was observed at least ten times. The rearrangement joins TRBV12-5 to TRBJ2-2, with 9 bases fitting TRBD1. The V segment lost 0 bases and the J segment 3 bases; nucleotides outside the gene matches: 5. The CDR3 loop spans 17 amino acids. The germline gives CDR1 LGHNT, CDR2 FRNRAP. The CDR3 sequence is CASGLVPGQGYTGELFF. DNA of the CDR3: TGTGCTAGTGGTTTGGTTCCGGGACAGGGTTACACCGGGGAGCTGTTTTTT.

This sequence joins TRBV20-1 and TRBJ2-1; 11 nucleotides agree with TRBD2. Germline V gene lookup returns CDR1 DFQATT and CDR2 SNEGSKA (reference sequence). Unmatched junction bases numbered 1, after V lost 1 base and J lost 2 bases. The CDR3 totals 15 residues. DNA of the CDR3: TGCAGTGCTAGAGGGACTAGCGGGCCCTACAATGAGCAGTTCTTC. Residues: CSARGTSGPYNEQFF.

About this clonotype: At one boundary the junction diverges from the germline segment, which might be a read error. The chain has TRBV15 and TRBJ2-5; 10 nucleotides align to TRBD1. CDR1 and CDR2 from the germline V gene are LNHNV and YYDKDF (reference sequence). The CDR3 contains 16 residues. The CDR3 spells CATSTADRGLLKTQHF. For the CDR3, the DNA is TGTGCCACCAGCACTGCAGACAGGGGGCTGCTGAAGACCCAGCACTTC. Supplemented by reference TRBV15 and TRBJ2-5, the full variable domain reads DAMVIQNPRYQVTQFGKPVTLSCSQTLNHNVMYWYQQKSSQAPKLLFHYYDKDFNNEADTPDNFQSRRPNTSFCFLDIRSPGLGDTAMYLCATSTADRGLLKTQHFGPGTRLLVL.

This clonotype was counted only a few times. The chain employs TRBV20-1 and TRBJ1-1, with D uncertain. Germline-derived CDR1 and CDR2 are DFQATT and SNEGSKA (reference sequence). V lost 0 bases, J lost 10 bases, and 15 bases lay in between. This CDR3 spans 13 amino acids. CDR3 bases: TGCAGTGCTAGAGATCAAGTCCCCCCCGGAGCTTTCTTT. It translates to CSARDQVPPGAFF.

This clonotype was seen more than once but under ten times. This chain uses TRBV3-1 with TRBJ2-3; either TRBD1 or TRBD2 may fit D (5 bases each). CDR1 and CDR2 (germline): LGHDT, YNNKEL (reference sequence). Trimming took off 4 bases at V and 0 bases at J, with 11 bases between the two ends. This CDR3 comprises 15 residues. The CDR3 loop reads CASSPGADSTDTQYF. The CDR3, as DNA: TGTGCCAGCAGCCCCGGGGCAGATAGCACAGATACGCAGTATTTT.

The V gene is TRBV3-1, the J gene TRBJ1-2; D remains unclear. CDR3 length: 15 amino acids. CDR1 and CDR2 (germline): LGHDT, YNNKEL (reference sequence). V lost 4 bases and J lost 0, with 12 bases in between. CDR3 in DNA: TGTGCCAGCAGCCCAGCCGGGGATCCTAACTATGGCTACACCTTC. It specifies CASSPAGDPNYGYTF.

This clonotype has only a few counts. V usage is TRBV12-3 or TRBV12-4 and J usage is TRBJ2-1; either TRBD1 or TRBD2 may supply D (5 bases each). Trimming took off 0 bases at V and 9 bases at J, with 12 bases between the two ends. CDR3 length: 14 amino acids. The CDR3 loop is CASSLAVIGGEQFF. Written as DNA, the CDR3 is TGTGCCAGCAGTTTAGCTGTGATTGGGGGTGAGCAGTTCTTC.

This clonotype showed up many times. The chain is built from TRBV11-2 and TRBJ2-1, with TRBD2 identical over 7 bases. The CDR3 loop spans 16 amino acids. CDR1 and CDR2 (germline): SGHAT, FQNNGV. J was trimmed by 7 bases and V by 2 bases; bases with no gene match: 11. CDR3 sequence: CASSLSGGGIWNEQFF. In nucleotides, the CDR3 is TGTGCCAGCAGCTTAAGTGGGGGGGGGATTTGGAATGAGCAGTTCTTC.

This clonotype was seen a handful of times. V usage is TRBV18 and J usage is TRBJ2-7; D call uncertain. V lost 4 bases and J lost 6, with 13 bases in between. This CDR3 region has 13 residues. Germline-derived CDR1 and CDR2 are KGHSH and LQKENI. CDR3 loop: CASSLRDDLEQYF. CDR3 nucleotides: TGTGCCAGCTCACTAAGGGATGACCTCGAGCAGTACTTC.

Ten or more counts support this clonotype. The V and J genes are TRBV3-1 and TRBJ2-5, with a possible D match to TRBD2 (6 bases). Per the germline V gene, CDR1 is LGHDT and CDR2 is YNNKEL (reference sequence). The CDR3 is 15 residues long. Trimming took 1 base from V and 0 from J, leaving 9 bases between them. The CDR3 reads CASSQVGGDQETQYF. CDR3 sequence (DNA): TGTGCCAGCAGCCAAGTGGGCGGGGACCAAGAGACCCAGTACTTC.

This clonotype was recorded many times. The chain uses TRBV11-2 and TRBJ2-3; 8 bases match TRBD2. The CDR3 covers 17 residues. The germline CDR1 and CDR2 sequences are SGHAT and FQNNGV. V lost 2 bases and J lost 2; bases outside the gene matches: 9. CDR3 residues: CASSLTGGPFITDTQYF. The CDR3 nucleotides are TGTGCCAGCAGCTTAACGGGGGGGCCCTTCATCACAGATACGCAGTATTTT.

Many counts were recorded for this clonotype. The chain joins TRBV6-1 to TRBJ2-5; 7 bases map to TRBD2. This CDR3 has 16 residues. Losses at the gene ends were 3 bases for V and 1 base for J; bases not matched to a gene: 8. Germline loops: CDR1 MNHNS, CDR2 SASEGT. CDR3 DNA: TGTGCCAGCAGTGACAGGGTTGGGGGGGTCCAAGAGACCCAGTACTTC. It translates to CASSDRVGGVQETQYF.

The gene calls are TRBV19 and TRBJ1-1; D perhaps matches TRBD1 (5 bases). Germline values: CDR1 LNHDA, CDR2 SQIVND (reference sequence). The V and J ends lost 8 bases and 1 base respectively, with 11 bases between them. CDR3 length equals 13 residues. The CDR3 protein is CASEFGGNTEAFF. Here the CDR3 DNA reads TGTGCCAGTGAATTCGGGGGGAACACTGAAGCTTTCTTT.

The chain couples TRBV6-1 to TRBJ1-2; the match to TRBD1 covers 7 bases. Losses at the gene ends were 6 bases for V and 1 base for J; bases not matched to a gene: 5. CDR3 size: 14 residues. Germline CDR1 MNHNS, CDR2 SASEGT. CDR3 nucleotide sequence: TGTGCCAGCAGATGGACAGGATATAACTATGGCTACACCTTC. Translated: CASRWTGYNYGYTF.

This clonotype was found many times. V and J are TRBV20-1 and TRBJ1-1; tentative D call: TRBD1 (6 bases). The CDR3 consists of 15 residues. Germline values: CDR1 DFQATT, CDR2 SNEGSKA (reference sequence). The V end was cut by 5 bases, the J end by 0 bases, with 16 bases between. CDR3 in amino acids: CSAFPGQTLNTEAFF. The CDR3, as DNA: TGCAGTGCTTTCCCGGGACAAACTCTGAACACTGAAGCTTTCTTT.

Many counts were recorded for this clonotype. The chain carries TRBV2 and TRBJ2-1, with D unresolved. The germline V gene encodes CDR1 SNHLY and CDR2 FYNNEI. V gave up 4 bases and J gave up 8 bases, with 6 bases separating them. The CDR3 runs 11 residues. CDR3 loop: CASSAWHEQFF. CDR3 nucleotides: TGTGCCAGCAGTGCCTGGCATGAGCAGTTCTTC.

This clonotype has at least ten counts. The CDR3 nucleotides read TGTGCCAGCAGCCTACAGGCCCGGGGCTATGGCTACACCTTC. Translating it yields CASSLQARGYGYTF. The genes are TRBV3-1 and TRBJ1-2; weak D call: TRBD1 (5 bases). The CDR3 covers 14 residues. Trimming cost V 4 bases and J 4 bases, with 13 bases left between them. CDR1 and CDR2 (germline): LGHDT, YNNKEL (reference sequence).

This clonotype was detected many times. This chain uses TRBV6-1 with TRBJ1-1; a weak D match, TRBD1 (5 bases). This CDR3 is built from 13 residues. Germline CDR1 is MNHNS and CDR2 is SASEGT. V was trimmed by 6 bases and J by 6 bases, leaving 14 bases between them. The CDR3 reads CASRIRESAEAFF. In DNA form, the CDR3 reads TGTGCCAGCAGGATCAGGGAGAGTGCTGAAGCTTTCTTT.

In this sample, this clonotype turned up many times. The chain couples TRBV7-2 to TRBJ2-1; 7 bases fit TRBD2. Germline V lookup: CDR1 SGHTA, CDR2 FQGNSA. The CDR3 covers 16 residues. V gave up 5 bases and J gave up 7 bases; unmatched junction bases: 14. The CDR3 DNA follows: TGTGCCAGCAGCCCCCGTACCGGGACTACCGTAAATGAGCAGTTCTTC. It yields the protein CASSPRTGTTVNEQFF.